The clone carrying this T cell receptor (beta chain) was found a few times. Its antigen is as yet unknown. The data originate from a study of early T cells in non-severe SARS-CoV-2 infection. V was clipped by 2 bases and J by 6 bases; unmatched bases: 9. This CDR3 is 16 amino acids long. The germline gives CDR1 SGHVS, CDR2 FQNEAQ. Researchers attached unique molecular identifiers to individual cDNA molecules. From the 5' RACE reads, TCRdb called clonotypes with MiXCR, one entry per CDR3 protein. This sample carries fewer than 80,000 distinct CDR3 sequences, more than 3.5% of them seen once, and the ten largest clones take roughly 3.7%. The study, taken as a whole, reports: A preference for anti-spike CD8 responses marked VDJdb matching, which missed private and CD4 specificities.

The V call is TRBV7-8, the J call TRBJ1-2; TRBD1 matches at 10 bases. The receptor was isolated from an adult who was a healthcare worker with PCR-confirmed SARS-CoV-2 infection or an uninfected control (not recorded which). The donor label of this sample is uncertain. This material consisted of whole blood, taken at baseline. CDR3 sequence: CASSLYRDRGRDGYTF. CDR3 nucleotides: TGTGCCAGCAGCTTATATAGGGACAGGGGACGGGATGGCTACACCTTC.